A selection of T cell receptor beta chains follows, all from one sample in a study of CD8 T cells in Susac syndrome. TCRdb reprocessed the immunoSEQ multiplex PCR reads with MiXCR, giving one entry per CDR3 protein. The table shows around 190,000 distinct CDR3 sequences, with approximately 95% occurring only once. The sample taken for sequencing was CD4+ T cells from PBMCs. The origin of the receptors is a human donor in good health. Both conserved end residues are part of each CDR3. Fields, in order: clone size, D gene, J gene, V gene, CDR3 protein, CDR3 DNA. D genes are given only for firm matches. Only some rows state a clone size, as once, few, many or a class for expanded clones.

NA | NA | TRBJ1-5 | TRBV12-3/TRBV12-4 | CASRAGLDQPQHF | TGTGCCAGCAGGGCGGGGTTGGATCAGCCCCAGCATTTT
NA | NA | TRBJ2-1 | TRBV4-3 | CASSQADSPLDEQFF | TGCGCCAGCAGCCAGGCAGACTCCCCCCTGGATGAGCAGTTCTTC
NA | NA | TRBJ2-1 | TRBV20-1 | CSARRGAVLGSSYNEQFF | TGCAGTGCTAGGCGCGGGGCGGTCTTAGGGAGTTCCTACAATGAGCAGTTCTTC
NA | TRBD1 | TRBJ2-1 | TRBV18 | CASSPTGEIVNEQFF | TGTGCCAGCTCACCGACAGGGGAGATAGTGAATGAGCAGTTCTTC
NA | TRBD1 | TRBJ2-5 | TRBV29-1 | CSADRVRETQYF | TGCAGCGCAGACAGGGTTCGAGAGACCCAGTACTTC
once | NA | TRBJ2-1 | TRBV29-1 | CSVYGTGLGGQFF | TGCAGCGTTTACGGGACTGGATTAGGAGGGCAGTTCTTC
NA | TRBD2 | TRBJ2-3 | TRBV20-1 | CSASQGSGKDTQYF | TGCAGTGCTAGCCAGGGTAGCGGGAAAGATACGCAGTATTTT
NA | NA | TRBJ2-5 | TRBV7-9 | CASSPIFGVSETQYF | TGTGCCAGCAGCCCCATTTTTGGGGTATCGGAGACCCAGTACTTC
NA | NA | TRBJ1-2 | TRBV3-1 | CASSQDSHSNYGYTF | TGTGCCAGCAGCCAAGACTCACATTCTAACTATGGCTACACCTTC
NA | NA | TRBJ2-5 | TRBV20-1 | CSANSYGGRQETQYF | TGCAGTGCAAACTCCTATGGGGGGAGGCAAGAGACCCAGTACTTC
NA | NA | TRBJ2-5 | TRBV2 | CASSETDETQYF | TGTGCCAGCAGTGAGACAGATGAGACCCAGTACTTC
once | TRBD1 | TRBJ2-3 | TRBV3-1 | CASSGLQGARMDTQYF | TGTGCCAGCAGCGGCTTACAGGGGGCGAGGATGGATACGCAGTATTTT
NA | NA | TRBJ2-3 | TRBV4-1 | CASSPKGGADTQYF | TGCGCCAGCAGCCCCAAAGGAGGAGCAGATACGCAGTATTTT
NA | NA | TRBJ1-5 | TRBV20-1 | CSARDSHTVEDQPQHF | TGCAGTGCTAGAGATAGTCACACGGTGGAAGACCAGCCCCAGCATTTT
NA | TRBD2 | TRBJ2-1 | TRBV9 | CASSSIAGGPEQFF | TGTGCCAGCAGCTCGATAGCGGGAGGGCCTGAGCAGTTCTTC
NA | NA | TRBJ1-5 | TRBV2 | CASSDSSADQPQHF | TGTGCCAGCAGTGACAGCTCGGCTGATCAGCCCCAGCATTTT
NA | NA | TRBJ1-1 | TRBV6-5 | CASSTPLGTEAFF | TGTGCCAGCAGTACACCGCTAGGCACTGAAGCTTTCTTT
NA | NA | TRBJ2-2 | TRBV3-1 | CASSRVTRDGELFF | TGTGCCAGCAGCCGGGTCACCCGAGACGGGGAGCTGTTTTTT
NA | TRBD1 | TRBJ2-2 | TRBV2 | CASSAFTGGGGELFF | TGTGCCAGCAGCGCCTTTACAGGGGGCGGCGGGGAGCTGTTTTTT
NA | NA | TRBJ2-7 | TRBV24-1 | CATSDSRAGSYEQYF | TGTGCCACCAGTGACTCCAGGGCCGGATCCTACGAGCAGTACTTC
NA | TRBD1 | TRBJ2-7 | TRBV7-2 | CASSLTRTGGYEQYF | TGTGCCAGCAGCTTAACAAGGACAGGGGGCTACGAGCAGTACTTC
NA | NA | TRBJ2-1 | TRBV27 | CASSPGARWGREQFF | TGTGCCAGCAGCCCCGGGGCTAGATGGGGCCGTGAGCAGTTCTTC